The sequence of this T cell receptor (beta chain) was determined in a study of CD8 T cells in Susac syndrome. Roughly 0.45 to 1 ug RNA was reverse transcribed with random hexamers. Multiplex immunoSEQ PCR targeted 54 Vbeta and 13 Jbeta TCR beta segments. Using its own MiXCR run on the immunoSEQ multiplex PCR reads, TCRdb lists one record per CDR3 protein. Found here are a few hundred thousand distinct CDR3 sequences, around 85% of them singletons; the top ten hold about 0.12%. Sequencing of TCR beta, carried out with a high-throughput approach, was applied to CD8+ and CD4+ T cells from the blood. While CD8+ and CD4+ T cells were isolated negatively, TEMRA cells were enriched by FACS. CDR1 is SEHNR, CDR2 FQNEAQ, per germline (reference sequence). The CDR3 sequence is 17 residues long. Trimming cost V 1 base and J 0 bases, with 15 bases left between them. This clonotype turned up a few times.

This TCR was sampled from a human donor with multiple sclerosis. The J gene is TRBJ1-1, the V gene TRBV7-9, with D perhaps matching TRBD1 (5 bases). Sequenced sample: CD8+ T cells from PBMCs. The CDR3 spells CASSLGVAGLMNTEAFF. DNA for the CDR3: TGTGCCAGCAGCTTAGGTGTGGCAGGGCTAATGAACACTGAAGCTTTCTTT. The full variable domain, completed using reference TRBV7-9 and TRBJ1-1, is DTGVSQNPRHKITKRGQNVTFRCDPISEHNRLYWYRQTLGQGPEFLTYFQNEAQLEKSRLLSDRFSAERPKGSFSTLEIQRTEQGDSAMYLCASSLGVAGLMNTEAFFGQGTRLTVV.